A single sample is the source of the 2 T cell receptor beta chains below, sequenced in a study of blood T cell repertoires in COVID-19. This table comes from immunoSEQ multiplex PCR, and its TCRdb copy is limited to in-frame clones, with some not included. The table shows 170,000 or so clones, with 80% to 90% occurring only once. The sequenced material came from peripheral blood. These receptor sequences come from a man in his fifties with active or convalescent COVID-19.

This clone has just one count. V is TRBV5-1 and J is TRBJ2-1; TRBD2 aligns across 9 bases. Germline assignment: CDR1 SGHRS and CDR2 YFSETQ. The junction had 5 bases not matched to a gene; V was cut back by 3 bases and J by 4 bases. CDR3 length equals 15 residues. CDR3 sequence reads: CASSSQREVYNEQFF. In DNA form, the CDR3 reads TGCGCCAGCAGCTCCCAGCGGGAGGTTTACAATGAGCAGTTCTTC.

This rearrangement joins TRBV30 to TRBJ2-3; 8 nucleotides line up with TRBD2. V trimming: 7 bases; J trimming: 0 bases; junction bases outside the gene matches: 6. The CDR3 has 14 amino acids. CDR1 and CDR2 (germline): GTSNPN, SVGIG (reference sequence). The CDR3 reads CASRSGISTDTQYF. The CDR3 nucleotides are TGTGCCTCCCGTAGCGGGATTAGCACAGATACGCAGTATTTT.